This is a list of T cell receptor beta chains from one sample in a study of cytomegalovirus exposure and HLA in healthy donors. Libraries were prepared by immunoSEQ multiplex PCR; TCRdb keeps only in-frame clonotypes and omits some of them. The table lists approximately 97,000 clones, about three quarters of them singletons. Sequencing was carried out using PBMCs. The origin of the receptors is a man aged 35 to 55 in good health and CMV-seronegative. Both conserved end residues are part of each CDR3. D genes are given only for firm matches. Clone size, where shown, is once, few, many, or a class for clones that have expanded.

cdr3_aa cdr3_nt v_call d_call clone_size j_call
CASSLAKEGGYYEQYF TGCGCCAGCAGCTTGGCCAAGGAGGGGGGGTACTACGAGCAGTACTTC TRBV5-1 NA NA TRBJ2-7
CASSPRQGGAYEQYF TGTGCCAGCAGCCCCCGACAGGGGGGTGCCTACGAGCAGTACTTC TRBV4-2 TRBD1 NA TRBJ2-7
CASSSIRELFF TGTGCCAGCAGCTCTATCAGGGAGCTGTTTTTT TRBV7-6 NA NA TRBJ2-2
CASSLSSYEQYF TGTGCCAGCAGCCTGAGCTCCTACGAGCAGTACTTC TRBV5-6 NA few TRBJ2-7
CSGGGPQETQYF TGCAGCGGAGGAGGTCCCCAAGAGACCCAGTACTTC TRBV29-1 NA NA TRBJ2-5
CASSALKAGGWAEAFF TGTGCCAGCAGCGCCCTTAAGGCAGGAGGTTGGGCTGAAGCTTTCTTT TRBV14 NA NA TRBJ1-1
CASSLNEKLFF TGTGCCAGCAGCCTTAATGAAAAACTGTTTTTT TRBV28 NA NA TRBJ1-4
CASSLGPNYNEQFF TGCGCCAGCAGTTTGGGGCCGAATTACAATGAGCAGTTCTTC TRBV5-1 NA NA TRBJ2-1
CASTPWGVDTEAFF TGTGCCAGCACCCCGTGGGGGGTGGACACTGAAGCTTTCTTT TRBV11-1 NA NA TRBJ1-1
CASSEDRGTGELFF TGCGCCAGCAGTGAGGACAGGGGCACCGGGGAGCTGTTTTTT TRBV10-1 TRBD1 NA TRBJ2-2
CASTPPGGDGYTF TGCGCCAGCACCCCGCCCGGGGGGGATGGCTACACCTTC TRBV23-1 NA NA TRBJ1-2
CASSIYSEQYF TGTGCCAGCAGCATTTACTCAGAGCAGTACTTC TRBV11-2 NA NA TRBJ2-7
CASSLEGTVNTEAFF TGCGCCAGCAGCTTGGAGGGGACAGTGAACACTGAAGCTTTCTTT TRBV5-1 TRBD1 once TRBJ1-1
CASSLDRGETQYF TGTGCCAGCAGCCTGGACAGGGGAGAGACCCAGTACTTC TRBV5-6 TRBD1 NA TRBJ2-5
CASSDNLISNTEAFF TGTGCCAGCAGCGACAACCTAATCTCGAACACTGAAGCTTTCTTT TRBV6-5 NA NA TRBJ1-1
CASSAIIQVQERLAYGYTF TGTGCCAGCAGCGCTATCATTCAGGTACAGGAGAGACTCGCCTATGGCTACACCTTC TRBV9 NA NA TRBJ1-2
CASSQDRRTVVSQAFF TGCGCCAGCAGCCAAGATCGTCGGACAGTAGTCTCGCAAGCTTTCTTT TRBV4-3 NA NA TRBJ1-1
CASSRGQVMQYF TGTGCCAGCAGCCGAGGACAGGTTATGCAGTATTTT TRBV7-9 TRBD1 NA TRBJ2-3
CASSRSPTGPTNEKLFF TGTGCCAGCAGTCGGAGCCCGACAGGCCCAACTAATGAAAAACTGTTTTTT TRBV27 NA many TRBJ1-4
CASSPRRDYSYEQYF TGTGCCAGCAGCCCGCGGCGGGACTATTCCTACGAGCAGTACTTC TRBV7-8 TRBD2 NA TRBJ2-7
CAAKRLAGGPSGELFF TGTGCCGCCAAACGGTTAGCGGGGGGCCCGTCCGGGGAGCTGTTTTTT TRBV4-2 TRBD2 few TRBJ2-2
CASSLDTDTEAFF TGTGCCAGCAGCTTAGACACAGATACAGAAGCTTTCTTT TRBV7-9 NA NA TRBJ1-1
CASGLFAGGTQYF TGTGCTAGTGGTTTGTTCGCCGGGGGGACCCAGTACTTC TRBV12-5 NA NA TRBJ2-5
CASSLLALDTQYF TGTGCCAGCAGCCTGCTAGCGCTGGATACGCAGTATTTT TRBV5-5 NA few TRBJ2-3
CASTGGITDTQYF TGTGCCTCAACAGGGGGCATTACAGATACGCAGTATTTT TRBV30 TRBD1 NA TRBJ2-3
CAWARDRGGTEAFF TGTGCCTGGGCCCGAGACAGGGGGGGTACTGAAGCTTTCTTT TRBV30 TRBD1 few TRBJ1-1
CASTTAGGNQPQHF TGTGCCAGCACCACAGCTGGAGGGAATCAGCCCCAGCATTTT TRBV27 NA NA TRBJ1-5
CASSARAGGGVEQFF TGTGCCAGCAGCGCAAGAGCGGGGGGAGGCGTTGAGCAGTTCTTC TRBV9 TRBD2 once TRBJ2-1
CASSPHILGGNTEAFF TGCGCCAGCAGCCCTCACATCCTTGGCGGGAACACTGAAGCTTTCTTT TRBV5-1 NA NA TRBJ1-1
CASSEQGAGYEQYF TGTGCCAGCAGTGAACAAGGGGCTGGTTACGAGCAGTACTTC TRBV2 NA NA TRBJ2-7
CASSLASTNYNEQFF TGCGCCAGCAGCTTGGCCAGTACAAACTACAATGAGCAGTTCTTC TRBV5-1 NA NA TRBJ2-1
CASSLDRVGEQFF TGTGCCAGCAGTCTGGACAGGGTCGGTGAGCAGTTCTTC TRBV2 TRBD1 few TRBJ2-1
CASSQSSGVYNEQFF TGTGCCAGCAGCCAAAGCAGCGGGGTCTACAATGAGCAGTTCTTC TRBV6-1 TRBD2 few TRBJ2-1
CASSSTGLGGLFNEQFF TGTGCCAGCAGCTCGACCGGACTAGGCGGTCTTTTCAATGAGCAGTTCTTC TRBV7-2 TRBD2 NA TRBJ2-1
CASSSGTSGSQETQYF TGCGCCAGCAGCTCCGGGACTAGCGGGTCCCAAGAGACCCAGTACTTC TRBV5-1 TRBD2 NA TRBJ2-5
CSVGGVLSYEQYF TGCAGCGTTGGCGGGGTCCTCTCCTACGAGCAGTACTTC TRBV29-1 NA NA TRBJ2-7
CASSSARTGGAYGYTF TGTGCCAGCAGTTCGGCCAGGACAGGGGGGGCCTATGGCTACACCTTC TRBV6-5 TRBD1 NA TRBJ1-2
CASRRGQALYF TGTGCCAGTAGGCGAGGGCAGGCCCTGTACTTC TRBV19 NA NA TRBJ2-7
CASSLAGQGLEKLFF TGCGCCAGCAGCTTGGCCGGACAGGGATTGGAAAAACTGTTTTTT TRBV5-1 TRBD1 NA TRBJ1-4
CASSLVAGGSTDTQYF TGCGCCAGCAGCTTGGTGGCGGGGGGAAGCACAGATACGCAGTATTTT TRBV5-1 TRBD2 NA TRBJ2-3
CASSPATSGNEQFF TGCGCCAGCAGCCCGGCAACTAGCGGTAATGAGCAGTTCTTC TRBV5-1 TRBD2 NA TRBJ2-1
CATSELARDTQYF TGTGCCACCAGCGAACTAGCAAGGGATACGCAGTATTTT TRBV15 NA NA TRBJ2-3
CASSGGRVYEQYF TGTGCCAGTAGCGGGGGCCGGGTCTACGAGCAGTACTTC TRBV13 TRBD2 NA TRBJ2-7